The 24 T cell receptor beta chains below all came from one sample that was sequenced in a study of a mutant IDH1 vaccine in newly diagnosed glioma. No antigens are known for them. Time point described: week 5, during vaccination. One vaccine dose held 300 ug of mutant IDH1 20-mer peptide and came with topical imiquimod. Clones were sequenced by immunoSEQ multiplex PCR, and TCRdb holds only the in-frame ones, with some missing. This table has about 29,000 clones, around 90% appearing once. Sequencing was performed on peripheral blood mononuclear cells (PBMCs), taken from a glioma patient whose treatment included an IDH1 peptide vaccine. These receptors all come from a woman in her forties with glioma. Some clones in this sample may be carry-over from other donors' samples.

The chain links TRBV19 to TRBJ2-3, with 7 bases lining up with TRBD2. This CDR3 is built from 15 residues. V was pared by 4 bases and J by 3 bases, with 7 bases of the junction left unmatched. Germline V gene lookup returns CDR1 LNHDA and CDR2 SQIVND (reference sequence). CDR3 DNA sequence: TGTGCCAGTAGTAGGGGGGGTGGACGGACAGATACGCAGTATTTT. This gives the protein CASSRGGGRTDTQYF.

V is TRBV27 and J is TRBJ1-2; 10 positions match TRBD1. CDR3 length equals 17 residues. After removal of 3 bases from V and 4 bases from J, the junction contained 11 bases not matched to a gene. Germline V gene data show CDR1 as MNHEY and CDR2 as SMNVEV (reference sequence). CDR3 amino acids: CASSFAVRQGAIYGYTF. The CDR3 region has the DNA TGTGCCAGCAGTTTCGCCGTAAGACAGGGGGCAATCTATGGCTACACCTTC.

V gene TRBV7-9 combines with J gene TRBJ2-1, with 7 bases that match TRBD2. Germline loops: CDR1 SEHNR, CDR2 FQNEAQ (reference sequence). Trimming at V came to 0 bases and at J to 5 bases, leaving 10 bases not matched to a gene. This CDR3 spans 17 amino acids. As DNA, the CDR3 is TGTGCCAGCAGCTTAGCGGCTGGCGGGAGCTCTCACAATGAGCAGTTCTTC. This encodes CASSLAAGGSSHNEQFF.

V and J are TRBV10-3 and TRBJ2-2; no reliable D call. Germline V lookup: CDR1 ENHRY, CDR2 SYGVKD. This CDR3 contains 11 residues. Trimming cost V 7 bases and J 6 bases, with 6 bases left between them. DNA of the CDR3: TGTGCCATCATAGGCCCCGGGGAGCTGTTTTTT. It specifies CAIIGPGELFF.

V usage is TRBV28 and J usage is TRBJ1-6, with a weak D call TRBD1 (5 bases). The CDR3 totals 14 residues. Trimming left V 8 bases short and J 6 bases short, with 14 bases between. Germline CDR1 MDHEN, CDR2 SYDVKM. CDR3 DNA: TGTGCCAGCGGACCGGGACGGCGTAATTCACCCCTCCACTTT. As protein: CASGPGRRNSPLHF.

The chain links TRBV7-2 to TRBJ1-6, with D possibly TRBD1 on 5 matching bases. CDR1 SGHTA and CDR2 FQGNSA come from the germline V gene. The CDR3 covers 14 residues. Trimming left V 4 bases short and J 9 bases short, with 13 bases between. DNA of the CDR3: TGTGCCAGCAGCTACAGGCTCCACGCTTCACCCCTCCACTTT. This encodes CASSYRLHASPLHF. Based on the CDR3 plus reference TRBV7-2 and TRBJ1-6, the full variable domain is GAGVSQSPSNKVTEKGKDVELRCDPISGHTALYWYRQSLGQGLEFLIYFQGNSAPDKSGLPSDRFSAERTGGSVSTLTIQRTQQEDSAVYLCASSYRLHASPLHFGNGTRLTVT.

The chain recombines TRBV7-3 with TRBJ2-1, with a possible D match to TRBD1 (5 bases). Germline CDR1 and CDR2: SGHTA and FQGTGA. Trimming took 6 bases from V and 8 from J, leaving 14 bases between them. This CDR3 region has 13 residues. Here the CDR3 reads CASSHRNLDEQFF. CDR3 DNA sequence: TGTGCCAGCAGTCACAGGAATTTGGATGAGCAGTTCTTC.

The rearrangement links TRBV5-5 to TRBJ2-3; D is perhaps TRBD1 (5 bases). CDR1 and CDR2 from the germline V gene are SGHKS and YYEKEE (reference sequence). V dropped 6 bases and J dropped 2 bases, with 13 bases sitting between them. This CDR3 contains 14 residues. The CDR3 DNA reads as TGTGCCAGCACCACAGCAGGGAACACAGATACGCAGTATTTT. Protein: CASTTAGNTDTQYF.

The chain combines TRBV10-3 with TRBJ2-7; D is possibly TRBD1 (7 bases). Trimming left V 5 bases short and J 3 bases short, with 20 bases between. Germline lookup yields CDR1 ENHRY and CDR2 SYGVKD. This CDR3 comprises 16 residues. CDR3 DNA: TGTGCCATCAGTCCGGGGGCTGGAACAGGGGTCTACGAGCAGTACTTC. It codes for CAISPGAGTGVYEQYF.

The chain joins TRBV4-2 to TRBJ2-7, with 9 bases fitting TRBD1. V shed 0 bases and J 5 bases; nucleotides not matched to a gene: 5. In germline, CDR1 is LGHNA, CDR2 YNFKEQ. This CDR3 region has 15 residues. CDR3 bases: TGTGCCAGCAGCCAAGAAGGGACAGGGTCTAACGAGCAGTACTTC. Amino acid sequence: CASSQEGTGSNEQYF.

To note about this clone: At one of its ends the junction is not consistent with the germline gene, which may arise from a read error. The CDR3 here is CASSVLGPEAFF. The CDR3 region has the DNA TGTGCCAGCAGTGTTTTGGGGCCTGAGGCTTTCTTT. The J gene is TRBJ1-1, the V gene TRBV2; maybe TRBD1 (5 bases). The CDR3 is 12 residues long. Germline loops: CDR1 SNHLY, CDR2 FYNNEI.

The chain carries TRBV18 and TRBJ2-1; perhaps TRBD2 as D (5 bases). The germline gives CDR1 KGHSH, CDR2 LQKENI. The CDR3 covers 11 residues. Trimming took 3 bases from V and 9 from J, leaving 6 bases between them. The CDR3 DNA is TGTGCCAGCTCACCCGGAGGTGAGCAGTTCTTC. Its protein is CASSPGGEQFF.

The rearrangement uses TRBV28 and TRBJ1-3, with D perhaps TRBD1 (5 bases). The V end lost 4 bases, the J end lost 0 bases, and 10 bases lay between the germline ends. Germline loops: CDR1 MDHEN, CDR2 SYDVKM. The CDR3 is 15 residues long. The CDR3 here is CASSSDSFSGNTIYF. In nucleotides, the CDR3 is TGTGCCAGCAGTTCCGACAGCTTCTCTGGAAACACCATATATTTT.

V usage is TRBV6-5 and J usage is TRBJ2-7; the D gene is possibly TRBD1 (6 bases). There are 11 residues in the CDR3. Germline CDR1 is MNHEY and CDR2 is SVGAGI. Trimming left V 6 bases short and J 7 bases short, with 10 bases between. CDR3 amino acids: CASSHTGEQYF. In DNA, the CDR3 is TGTGCCAGCAGCCACACAGGGGAGCAGTACTTC.

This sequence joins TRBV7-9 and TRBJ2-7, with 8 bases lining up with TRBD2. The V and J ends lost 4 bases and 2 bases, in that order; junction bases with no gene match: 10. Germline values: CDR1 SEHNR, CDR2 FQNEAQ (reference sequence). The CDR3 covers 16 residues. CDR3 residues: CASSSQGTSKPYEQYF. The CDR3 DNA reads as TGTGCCAGCAGCTCCCAGGGGACTAGTAAGCCCTACGAGCAGTACTTC.

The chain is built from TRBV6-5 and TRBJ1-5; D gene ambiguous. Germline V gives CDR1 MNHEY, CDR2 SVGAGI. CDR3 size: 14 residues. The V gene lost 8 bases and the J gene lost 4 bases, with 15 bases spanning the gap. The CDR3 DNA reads TGTGCCAGCGCTCAAGGCGGACCGAATCAGCCCCAGCATTTT. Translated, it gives CASAQGGPNQPQHF.

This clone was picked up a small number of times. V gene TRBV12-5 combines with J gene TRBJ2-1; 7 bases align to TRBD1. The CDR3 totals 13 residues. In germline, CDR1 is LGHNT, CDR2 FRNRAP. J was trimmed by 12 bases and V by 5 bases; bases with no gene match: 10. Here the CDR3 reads CASGPTGVVGQFF. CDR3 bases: TGTGCTAGTGGTCCAACAGGGGTAGTCGGGCAGTTCTTC.

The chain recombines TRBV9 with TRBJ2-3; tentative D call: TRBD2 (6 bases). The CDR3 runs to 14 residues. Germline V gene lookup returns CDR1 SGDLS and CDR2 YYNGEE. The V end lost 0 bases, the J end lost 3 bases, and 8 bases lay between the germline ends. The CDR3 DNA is TGTGCCAGCAGCGTAGCCCGGGAGACAGATACGCAGTATTTT. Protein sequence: CASSVARETDTQYF.

The DNA for the CDR3 is TGTGCCAGCAGCAGGGGGCGCGTTAATGAAAAACTGTTTTTT. Translated: CASSRGRVNEKLFF. This sequence joins TRBV5-6 and TRBJ1-4; 7 bases are a match to TRBD1. The germline V gene encodes CDR1 SGHDT and CDR2 YYEEEE. CDR3 size: 14 residues. V trimming: 4 bases; J trimming: 4 bases; junction bases outside the gene matches: 4.

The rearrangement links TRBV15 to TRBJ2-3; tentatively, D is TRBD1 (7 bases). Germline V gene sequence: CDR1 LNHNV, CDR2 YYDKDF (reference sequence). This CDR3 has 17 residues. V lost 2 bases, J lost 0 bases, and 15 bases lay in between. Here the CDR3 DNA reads TGTGCCACCAGCAGAACCCGAGCAGGGGGGAGCACAGATACGCAGTATTTT. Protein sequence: CATSRTRAGGSTDTQYF. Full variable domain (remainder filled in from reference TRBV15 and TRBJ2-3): DAMVIQNPRYQVTQFGKPVTLSCSQTLNHNVMYWYQQKSSQAPKLLFHYYDKDFNNEADTPDNFQSRRPNTSFCFLDIRSPGLGDTAMYLCATSRTRAGGSTDTQYFGPGTRLTVL.

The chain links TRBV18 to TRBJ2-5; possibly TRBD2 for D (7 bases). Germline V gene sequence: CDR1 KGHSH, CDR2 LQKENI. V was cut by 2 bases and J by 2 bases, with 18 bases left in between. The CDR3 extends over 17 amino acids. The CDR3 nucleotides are TGTGCCAGCTCACCAGCCGGGGGGCTCCTGAAACAAGAGACCCAGTACTTC. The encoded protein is CASSPAGGLLKQETQYF.

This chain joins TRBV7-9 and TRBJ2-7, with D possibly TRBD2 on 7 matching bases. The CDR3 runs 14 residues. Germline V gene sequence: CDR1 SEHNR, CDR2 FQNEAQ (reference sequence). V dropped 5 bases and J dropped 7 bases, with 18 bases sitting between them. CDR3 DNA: TGTGCCAGCAGCCCCCCGGGGGGCCAGAGGGAGCAGTACTTC. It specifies CASSPPGGQREQYF.

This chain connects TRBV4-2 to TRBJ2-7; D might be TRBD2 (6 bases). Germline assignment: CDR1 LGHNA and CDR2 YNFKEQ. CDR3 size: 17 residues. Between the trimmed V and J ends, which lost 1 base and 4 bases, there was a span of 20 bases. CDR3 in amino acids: CASSQGGVFGSNYEQYF. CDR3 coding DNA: TGTGCCAGCAGCCAAGGCGGGGTTTTTGGCTCTAATTACGAGCAGTACTTC.

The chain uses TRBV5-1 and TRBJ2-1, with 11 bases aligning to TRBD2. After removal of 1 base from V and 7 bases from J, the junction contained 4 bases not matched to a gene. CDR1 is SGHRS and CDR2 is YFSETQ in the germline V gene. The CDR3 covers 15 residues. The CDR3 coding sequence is TGCGCCAGCAGCTTGTCCCTAGCGGGGGGAAATGAGCAGTTCTTC. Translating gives CASSLSLAGGNEQFF.